This T cell receptor (beta chain) is drawn from a study of beta chain features in type 1 diabetes. Notes on the study in general: TCRB CDR3 length was moderately but significantly reduced in all four CD4+ subsets of Type 1 diabetes patients.

About this clone: Its antigen is not identified.

Using CD45RO/CCR7/CD25/CD127/CD95/CD27, CD4+ naive, central memory, regulatory and stem cell-like memory cells were sorted. Sort purity for all populations was recorded as exceeding 98%. All of the isolated RNA was reverse transcribed, so expressed TCRB transcripts were sequenced. The table came from immunoSEQ multiplex PCR; TCRdb's copy has only in-frame clones and leaves some out. The sample shows about 40,000 clones, about 52% of them seen only once. V was trimmed by 0 bases and J by 3 bases, leaving 12 bases between them. The CDR3 loop spans 15 amino acids. Per the germline V gene, CDR1 is SGDLS and CDR2 is YYNGEE.

The rearrangement links TRBV9 to TRBJ2-5, with D perhaps matching TRBD1 (5 bases). The sample comprised central memory CD4+ T cells from blood. The sequence was collected from a woman between 18 and 30 years old in good health. The CDR3 coding sequence is TGTGCCAGCAGCGTAGTCTCGGACAACAAAGAGACCCAGTACTTC. Amino acids: CASSVVSDNKETQYF.